The T cell receptor (beta chain) under discussion was sequenced for a study of T-cell reconstitution after alpha-beta-depleted transplantation in children. TCRbeta library construction was performed incorporating unique molecular identifiers. TCRdb re-analysed the PCR reads in MiXCR, keeping a single row per CDR3 protein. The data contain around 580,000 distinct CDR3 sequences, 25% to 30% of them seen just once; the ten biggest clones take up under 45%. A few counts support this clonotype. The origin of this receptor is a boy in the first two years of life with Wiskott-Aldrich syndrome, due to receive a stem cell transplant. The input for sequencing was PBMCs, taken before TCRalphabeta/CD19-depleted stem cell transplant.

This chain's CDR3 is CSAARLPAYEQYF. CDR3 in DNA: TGCAGTGCCGCCCGACTGCCCGCCTACGAGCAGTACTTC. The chain links TRBV20-1 to TRBJ2-7; no definite D call. The CDR3 is 13 residues long. CDR1 is DFQATT, CDR2 SNEGSKA, per germline (reference sequence). V was clipped by 6 bases and J by 2 bases, with 14 bases between them.